The sequence of this T cell receptor (beta chain) was determined in a study of CD8 T cells in ankylosing spondylitis. TCRdb reprocessed the 5' RACE reads via MiXCR and lists one record per CDR3 protein. This table holds some 300,000 distinct CDR3 sequences, more than 20% found once. V lost 6 bases, J lost 0 bases, and 14 bases stayed unmatched. The CDR3 totals 17 residues. CDR1 is DFQATT and CDR2 is SNEGSKA in the germline V gene (reference sequence). This TCR was sampled from a female donor with ankylosing spondylitis or in good health (not recorded which). The V gene is TRBV20-1, the J gene TRBJ2-7, with 10 bases fitting TRBD2. Material: blood, either unsorted or a sorted T cell fraction (not recorded which). The CDR3 DNA is TGCAGTGCCCCAGACGTACTAGCGGGAAGTCTCTCCTACGAGCAGTACTTC. Translation: CSAPDVLAGSLSYEQYF.